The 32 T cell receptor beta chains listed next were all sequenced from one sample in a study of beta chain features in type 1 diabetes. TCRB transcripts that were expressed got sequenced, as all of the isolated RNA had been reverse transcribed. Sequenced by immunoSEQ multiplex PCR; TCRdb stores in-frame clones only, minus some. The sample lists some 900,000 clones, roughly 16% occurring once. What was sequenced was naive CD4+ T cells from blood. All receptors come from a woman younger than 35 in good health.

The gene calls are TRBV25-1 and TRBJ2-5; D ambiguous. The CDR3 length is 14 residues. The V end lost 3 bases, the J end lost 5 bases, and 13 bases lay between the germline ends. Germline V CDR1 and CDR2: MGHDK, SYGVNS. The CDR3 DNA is TGTGCCAGCAGTGACCATGGACGGGCGGAGACCCAGTACTTC. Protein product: CASSDHGRAETQYF.

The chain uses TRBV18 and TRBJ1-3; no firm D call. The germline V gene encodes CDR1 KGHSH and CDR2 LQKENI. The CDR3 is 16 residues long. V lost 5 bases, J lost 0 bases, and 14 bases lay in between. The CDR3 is CASSSSLSYSGNTIYF. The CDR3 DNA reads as TGTGCCAGCTCATCGTCTTTGTCCTACTCTGGAAACACCATATATTTT.

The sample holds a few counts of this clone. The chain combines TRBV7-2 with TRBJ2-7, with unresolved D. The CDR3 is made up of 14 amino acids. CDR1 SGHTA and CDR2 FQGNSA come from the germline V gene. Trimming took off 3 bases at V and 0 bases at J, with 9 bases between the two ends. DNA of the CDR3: TGTGCCAGCAGCTTTGACGGCCCCTCCTACGAGCAGTACTTC. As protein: CASSFDGPSYEQYF.

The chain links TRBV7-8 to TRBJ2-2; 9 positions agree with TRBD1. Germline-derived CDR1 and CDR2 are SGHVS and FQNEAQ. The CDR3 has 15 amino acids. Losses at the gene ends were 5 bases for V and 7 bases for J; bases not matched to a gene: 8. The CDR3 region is CASSPMGQGFGELFF. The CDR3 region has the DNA TGTGCCAGCAGCCCAATGGGACAGGGTTTCGGGGAGCTGTTTTTT. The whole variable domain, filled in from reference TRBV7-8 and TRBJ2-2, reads GAGVSQSPRYKVAKRGQDVALRCDPISGHVSLFWYQQALGQGPEFLTYFQNEAQLDKSGLPSDRFFAERPEGSVSTLKIQRTQQEDSAVYLCASSPMGQGFGELFFGEGSRLTVL.

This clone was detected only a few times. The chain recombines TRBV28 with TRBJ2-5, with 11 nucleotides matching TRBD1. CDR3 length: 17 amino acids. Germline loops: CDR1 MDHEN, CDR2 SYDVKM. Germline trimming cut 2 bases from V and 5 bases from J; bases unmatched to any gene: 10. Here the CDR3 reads CASSLTGQGVGWETQYF. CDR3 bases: TGTGCCAGCAGTTTAACGGGACAGGGGGTAGGATGGGAGACCCAGTACTTC.

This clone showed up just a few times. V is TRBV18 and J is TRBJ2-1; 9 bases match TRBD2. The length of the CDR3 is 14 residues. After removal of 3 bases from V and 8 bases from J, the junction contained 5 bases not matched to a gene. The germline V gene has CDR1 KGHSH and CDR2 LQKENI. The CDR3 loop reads CASSPPTSGHEQFF. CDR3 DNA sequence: TGTGCCAGCTCACCCCCGACTAGCGGCCATGAGCAGTTCTTC.

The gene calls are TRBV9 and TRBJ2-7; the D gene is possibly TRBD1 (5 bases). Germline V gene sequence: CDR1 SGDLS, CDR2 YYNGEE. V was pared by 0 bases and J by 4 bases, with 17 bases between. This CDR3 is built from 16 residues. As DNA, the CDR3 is TGTGCCAGCAGCGTAGATGCGGCAACTCGACAGTACGAGCAGTACTTC. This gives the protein CASSVDAATRQYEQYF.

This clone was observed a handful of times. CDR3 in DNA: TGTGCCAGCAGTAGACAGGGTGGACAAGAGACCCAGTACTTC. This encodes CASSRQGGQETQYF. J is TRBJ2-5 and V is TRBV6-5; TRBD1 matches 7 bases. This CDR3 has 14 amino acids. The V gene end was trimmed by 5 bases and the J gene end by 2 bases; junction bases not matched to a gene: 5. The germline V gene has CDR1 MNHEY and CDR2 SVGAGI.

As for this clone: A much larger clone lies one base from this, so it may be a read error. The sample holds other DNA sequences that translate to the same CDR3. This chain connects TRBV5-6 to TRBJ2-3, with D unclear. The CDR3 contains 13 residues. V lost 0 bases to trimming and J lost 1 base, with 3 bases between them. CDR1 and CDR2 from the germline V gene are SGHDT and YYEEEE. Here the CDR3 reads CASSLAGTDTQYF. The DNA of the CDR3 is TGTGCCAGCAGCTTGGCGGGCACAGATACGCAGTATTTT. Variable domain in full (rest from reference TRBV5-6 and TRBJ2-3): DAGVTQSPTHLIKTRGQQVTLRCSPKSGHDTVSWYQQALGQGPQFIFQYYEEEERQRGNFPDRFSGHQFPNYSSELNVNALLLGDSALYLCASSLAGTDTQYFGPGTRLTVL.

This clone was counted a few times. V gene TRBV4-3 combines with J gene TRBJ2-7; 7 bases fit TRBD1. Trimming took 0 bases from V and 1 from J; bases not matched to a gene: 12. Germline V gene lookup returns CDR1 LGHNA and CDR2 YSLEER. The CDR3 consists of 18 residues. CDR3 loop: CASSQDLRETGWSYEQYF. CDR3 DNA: TGCGCCAGCAGCCAAGATTTAAGGGAGACAGGGTGGTCCTACGAGCAGTACTTC.

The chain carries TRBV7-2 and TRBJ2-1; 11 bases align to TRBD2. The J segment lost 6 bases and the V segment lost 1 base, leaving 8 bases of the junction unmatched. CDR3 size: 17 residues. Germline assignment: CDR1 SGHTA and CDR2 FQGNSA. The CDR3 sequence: CASSLGILAGAINEQFF. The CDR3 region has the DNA TGTGCCAGCAGCTTAGGAATACTAGCGGGAGCGATCAATGAGCAGTTCTTC.

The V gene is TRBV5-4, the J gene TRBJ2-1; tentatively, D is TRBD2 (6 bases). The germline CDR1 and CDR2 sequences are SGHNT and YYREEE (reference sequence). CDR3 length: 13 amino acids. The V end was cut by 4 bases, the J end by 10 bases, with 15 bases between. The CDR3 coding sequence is TGTGCCAGCAGCGGCGGGACGGCTAGCGAGCAGTTCTTC. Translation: CASSGGTASEQFF.

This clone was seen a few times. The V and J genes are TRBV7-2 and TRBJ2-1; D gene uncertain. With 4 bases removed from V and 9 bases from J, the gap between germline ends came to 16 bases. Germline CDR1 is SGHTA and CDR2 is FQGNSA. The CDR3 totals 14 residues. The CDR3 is CASSSQASESEQFF. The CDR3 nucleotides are TGTGCCAGCAGCTCGCAGGCCTCGGAGAGTGAGCAGTTCTTC.

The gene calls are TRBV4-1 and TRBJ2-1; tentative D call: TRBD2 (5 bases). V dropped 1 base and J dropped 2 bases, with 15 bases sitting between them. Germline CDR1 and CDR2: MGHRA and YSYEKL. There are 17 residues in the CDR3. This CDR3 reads CASSQGSSSRTYNEQFF. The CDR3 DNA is TGCGCCAGCAGCCAAGGATCTAGCAGCCGAACCTACAATGAGCAGTTCTTC.

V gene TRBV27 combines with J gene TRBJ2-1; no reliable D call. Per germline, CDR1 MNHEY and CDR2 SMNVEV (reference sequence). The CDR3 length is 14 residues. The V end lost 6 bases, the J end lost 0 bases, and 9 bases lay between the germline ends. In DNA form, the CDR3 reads TGTGCCAGCAGATCCCAGAGCTCCTACAATGAGCAGTTCTTC. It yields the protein CASRSQSSYNEQFF.

DNA of the CDR3: TGTGCCAGTAGTATACGGTCGGCTTCCCCAGTGTTCTTC. Its protein product is CASSIRSASPVFF. This chain connects TRBV19 to TRBJ2-1; no clear D. The CDR3 sequence is 13 residues long. Deletions cut 2 bases from V and 15 bases from J, with 17 bases between. The germline V gene has CDR1 LNHDA and CDR2 SQIVND (reference sequence).

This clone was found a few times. The CDR3 region has the DNA TGTGCCAGCAGCTTCATACTAGCGGTTAACGAGCAGTACTTC. Protein sequence: CASSFILAVNEQYF. The J gene is TRBJ2-7, the V gene TRBV7-2; 8 nucleotides line up with TRBD2. The germline gives CDR1 SGHTA, CDR2 FQGNSA. CDR3 length: 14 residues. Trimming at V came to 3 bases and at J to 5 bases, leaving 6 bases not matched to a gene.

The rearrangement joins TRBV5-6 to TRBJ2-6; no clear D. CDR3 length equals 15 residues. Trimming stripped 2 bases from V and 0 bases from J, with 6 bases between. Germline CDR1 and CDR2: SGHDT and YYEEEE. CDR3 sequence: CASSFTPSGANVLTF. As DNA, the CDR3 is TGTGCCAGCAGCTTTACACCCTCTGGGGCCAACGTCCTGACTTTC.

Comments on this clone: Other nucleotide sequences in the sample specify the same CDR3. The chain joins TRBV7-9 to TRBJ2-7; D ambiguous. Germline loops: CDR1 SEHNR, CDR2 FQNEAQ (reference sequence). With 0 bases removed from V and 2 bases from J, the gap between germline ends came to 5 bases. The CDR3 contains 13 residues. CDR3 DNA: TGTGCCAGCAGCTTAGCAGGAGCCTACGAGCAGTACTTC. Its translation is CASSLAGAYEQYF.

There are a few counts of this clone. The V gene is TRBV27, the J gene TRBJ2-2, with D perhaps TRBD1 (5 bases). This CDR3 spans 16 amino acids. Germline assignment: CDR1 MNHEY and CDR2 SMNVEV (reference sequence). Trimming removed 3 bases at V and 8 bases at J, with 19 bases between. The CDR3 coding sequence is TGTGCCAGCAGTTTGAAGGGGAACATGATCAGGGGGGAGCTGTTTTTT. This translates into CASSLKGNMIRGELFF.

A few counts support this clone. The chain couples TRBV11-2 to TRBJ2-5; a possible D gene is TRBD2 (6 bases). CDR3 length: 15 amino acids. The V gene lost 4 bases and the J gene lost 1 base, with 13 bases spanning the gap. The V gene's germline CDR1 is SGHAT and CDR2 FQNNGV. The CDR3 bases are TGTGCCAGCAGCTCGCTCAGACTAGTCCAAGAGACCCAGTACTTC. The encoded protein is CASSSLRLVQETQYF.

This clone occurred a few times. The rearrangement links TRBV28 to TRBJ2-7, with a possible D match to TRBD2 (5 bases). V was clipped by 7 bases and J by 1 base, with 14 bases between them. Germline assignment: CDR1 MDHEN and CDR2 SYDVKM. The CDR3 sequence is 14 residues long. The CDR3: CASIPRAVSYEQYF. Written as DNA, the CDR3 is TGTGCCAGCATTCCGAGGGCAGTTTCCTACGAGCAGTACTTC. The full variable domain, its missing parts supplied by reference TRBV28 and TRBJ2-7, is DVKVTQSSRYLVKRTGEKVFLECVQDMDHENMFWYRQDPGLGLRLIYFSYDVKMKEKGDIPEGYSVSREKKERFSLILESASTNQTSMYLCASIPRAVSYEQYFGPGTRLTVT.

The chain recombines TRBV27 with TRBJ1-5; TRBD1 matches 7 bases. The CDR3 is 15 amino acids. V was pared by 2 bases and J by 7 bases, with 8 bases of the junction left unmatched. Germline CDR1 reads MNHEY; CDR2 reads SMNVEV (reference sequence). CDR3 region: CASSLIFRGPQPQHF. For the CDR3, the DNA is TGTGCCAGCAGTTTAATTTTTAGGGGGCCGCAGCCCCAGCATTTT.

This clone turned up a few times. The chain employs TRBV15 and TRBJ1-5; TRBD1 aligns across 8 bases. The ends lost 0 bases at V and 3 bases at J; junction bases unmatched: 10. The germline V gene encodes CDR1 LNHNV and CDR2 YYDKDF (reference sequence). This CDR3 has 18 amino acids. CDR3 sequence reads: CATSREFDRGRTNQPQHF. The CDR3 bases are TGTGCCACCAGCAGAGAATTCGACAGGGGTCGGACCAATCAGCCCCAGCATTTT.

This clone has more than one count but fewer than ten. CDR3 region: CASSPRRAVTETQYF. CDR3 coding DNA: TGCGCCAGCAGCCCGCGGCGGGCCGTCACGGAGACCCAGTACTTC. The chain recombines TRBV4-3 with TRBJ2-5, with D perhaps TRBD2 (5 bases). V was clipped by 4 bases and J by 5 bases, with 17 bases between them. Germline CDR1 reads LGHNA; CDR2 reads YSLEER. The CDR3 has 15 residues.

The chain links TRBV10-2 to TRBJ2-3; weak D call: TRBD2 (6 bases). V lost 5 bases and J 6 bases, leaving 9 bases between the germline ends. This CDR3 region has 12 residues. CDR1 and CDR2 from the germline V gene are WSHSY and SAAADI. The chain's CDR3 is CASSPSDDTQYF. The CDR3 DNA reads TGCGCCAGCAGTCCTAGCGACGATACGCAGTATTTT.

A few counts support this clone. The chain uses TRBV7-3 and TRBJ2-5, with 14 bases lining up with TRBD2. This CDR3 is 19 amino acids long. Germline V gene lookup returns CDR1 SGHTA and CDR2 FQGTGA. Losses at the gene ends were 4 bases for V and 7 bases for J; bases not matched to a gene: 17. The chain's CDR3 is CASSSRPGLAGVRGRTQYF. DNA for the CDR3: TGTGCCAGCAGCTCGAGGCCGGGACTAGCGGGAGTCCGAGGAAGGACCCAGTACTTC. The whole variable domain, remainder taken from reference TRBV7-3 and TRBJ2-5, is GAGVSQTPSNKVTEKGKYVELRCDPISGHTALYWYRQSLGQGPEFLIYFQGTGAADDSGLPNDRFFAVRPEGSVSTLKIQRTERGDSAVYLCASSSRPGLAGVRGRTQYFGPGTRLLVL.

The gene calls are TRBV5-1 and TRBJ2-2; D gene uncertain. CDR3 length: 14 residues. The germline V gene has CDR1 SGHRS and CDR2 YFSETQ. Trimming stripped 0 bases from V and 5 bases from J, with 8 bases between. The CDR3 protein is CASSLAALTGELFF. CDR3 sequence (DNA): TGCGCCAGCAGCTTGGCAGCCCTTACCGGGGAGCTGTTTTTT.

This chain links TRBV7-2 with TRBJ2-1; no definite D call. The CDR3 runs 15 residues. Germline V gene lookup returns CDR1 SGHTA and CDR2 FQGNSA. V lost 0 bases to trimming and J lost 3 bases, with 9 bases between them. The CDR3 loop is CASSLAATHYNEQFF. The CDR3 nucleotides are TGTGCCAGCAGCTTAGCGGCCACCCACTACAATGAGCAGTTCTTC.

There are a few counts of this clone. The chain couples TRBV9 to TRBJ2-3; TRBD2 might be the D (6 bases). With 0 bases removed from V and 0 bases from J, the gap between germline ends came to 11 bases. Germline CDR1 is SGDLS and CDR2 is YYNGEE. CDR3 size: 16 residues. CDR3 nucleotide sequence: TGTGCCAGCAGCGTAGCTGGACTAACTAGCACAGATACGCAGTATTTT. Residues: CASSVAGLTSTDTQYF.

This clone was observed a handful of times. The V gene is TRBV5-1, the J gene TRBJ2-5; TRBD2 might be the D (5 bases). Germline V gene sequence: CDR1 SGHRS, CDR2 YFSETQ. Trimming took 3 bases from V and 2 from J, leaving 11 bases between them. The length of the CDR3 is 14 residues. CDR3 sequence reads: CASSWASQQETQYF. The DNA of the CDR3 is TGCGCCAGCAGCTGGGCTAGCCAACAAGAGACCCAGTACTTC.

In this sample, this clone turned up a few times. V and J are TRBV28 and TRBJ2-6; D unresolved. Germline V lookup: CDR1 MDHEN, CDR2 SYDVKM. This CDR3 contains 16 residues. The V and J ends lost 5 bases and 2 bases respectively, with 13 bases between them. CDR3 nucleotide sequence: TGTGCCAGCAGTCCCCCTTACAGTACTGGGGCCAACGTCCTGACTTTC. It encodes CASSPPYSTGANVLTF. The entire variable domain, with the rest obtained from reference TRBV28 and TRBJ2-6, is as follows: DVKVTQSSRYLVKRTGEKVFLECVQDMDHENMFWYRQDPGLGLRLIYFSYDVKMKEKGDIPEGYSVSREKKERFSLILESASTNQTSMYLCASSPPYSTGANVLTFGAGSRLTVL.